This is a list of T cell receptor beta chains from one sample in a study of T cell responses to AZD1222 COVID-19 vaccine. Clones were read by immunoSEQ multiplex PCR, and TCRdb kept only the in-frame ones, dropping some. The data hold about 130,000 clones, with roughly 91% observed a single time. The input for sequencing was peripheral blood, taken on day 0 of AZD1222 vaccination. The receptors derive from an adult in good health. Both conserved end residues are part of each CDR3. Each record gives: J gene, CDR3 length, D gene, clone size, V gene, CDR3 protein, CDR3 DNA. D genes are given only for firm matches. Size values are once, few and many counts, or a class for expanded clones, and some rows have none.

TRBJ1-2 | 13 | - | once | TRBV12-3/TRBV12-4 | CASSLLRGSGYTF | TGTGCCAGCAGTTTACTTCGGGGCTCTGGCTACACCTTC
TRBJ2-2 | 15 | - | - | TRBV29-1 | CSVVGWDGFTGELFF | TGCAGCGTAGTGGGGTGGGACGGTTTCACCGGGGAGCTGTTTTTT
TRBJ1-2 | 13 | TRBD1 | - | TRBV29-1 | CSASGQGDYGYTF | TGCAGCGCCTCAGGACAGGGTGACTATGGCTACACCTTC
TRBJ1-2 | 17 | - | - | TRBV19 | CASSIDFTDLYAYGYTF | TGTGCCAGTAGTATAGACTTTACGGATCTGTACGCCTATGGCTACACCTTC
TRBJ2-7 | 13 | - | - | TRBV6-1 | CASSEDRAYEQYF | TGTGCCAGCAGTGAGGACAGAGCCTACGAGCAGTACTTC
TRBJ2-7 | 14 | TRBD1 | - | TRBV30 | CAWRGDRVSYEQYF | TGTGCCTGGAGAGGGGACAGGGTCTCCTACGAGCAGTACTTC
TRBJ1-1 | 15 | - | - | TRBV7-9 | CASSSTPGMNTEAFF | TGTGCCAGCAGCTCGACGCCCGGGATGAACACTGAAGCTTTCTTT
TRBJ2-2 | 17 | TRBD1 | - | TRBV9 | CASSTPRTGINTGELFF | TGTGCCAGCAGCACACCCAGGACAGGGATTAACACCGGGGAGCTGTTTTTT
TRBJ2-5 | 14 | - | - | TRBV5-1 | CASSYSLAQETQYF | TGCGCCAGCAGCTATTCTCTAGCCCAAGAGACCCAGTACTTC
TRBJ2-5 | 15 | - | - | TRBV27 | CASSRVRAGWETQYF | TGTGCCAGCAGTCGTGTAAGGGCGGGGTGGGAGACCCAGTACTTC
TRBJ2-3 | 15 | TRBD2 | - | TRBV30 | CAGNWNGGAADTQYF | TGTGCCGGGAACTGGAACGGGGGGGCAGCAGATACGCAGTATTTT
TRBJ2-7 | 13 | - | - | TRBV9 | CASSDGQGTEQYF | TGTGCCAGCAGCGACGGGCAGGGGACGGAGCAGTACTTC
TRBJ2-5 | 14 | - | once | TRBV7-9 | CASSLFAVQETQYF | TGTGCCAGCAGCTTATTTGCGGTCCAAGAGACCCAGTACTTC
TRBJ1-5 | 14 | TRBD1 | once | TRBV7-9 | CASSATGGDQPQHF | TGTGCCAGCAGCGCCACAGGGGGCGATCAGCCCCAGCATTTT
TRBJ2-7 | 11 | - | - | TRBV20-1 | CSASDGVEQYF | TGCAGTGCTAGTGACGGGGTGGAGCAGTACTTC
TRBJ1-5 | 14 | TRBD1 | - | TRBV19 | CASTADRGPQPQHF | TGTGCCAGTACCGCGGACAGGGGGCCTCAGCCCCAGCATTTT
TRBJ2-5 | 12 | - | - | TRBV18 | CASSPSPETQYF | TGTGCCAGCTCACCGAGTCCGGAGACCCAGTACTTC
TRBJ1-1 | 13 | - | - | TRBV6-4 | CASSVGYGTEAFF | TGTGCCAGCAGTGTGGGGTACGGCACTGAAGCTTTCTTT
TRBJ1-2 | 14 | TRBD1 | - | TRBV27 | CASSYTGGGYGYTF | TGTGCCAGCAGTTATACAGGGGGCGGCTATGGCTACACCTTC
TRBJ2-1 | 14 | - | - | TRBV6-5 | CASSSGSTYNEQFF | TGTGCCAGCAGTTCCGGGTCCACCTACAATGAGCAGTTCTTC
TRBJ1-1 | 15 | - | - | TRBV6-5 | CASSFWSFMNTEAFF | TGTGCCAGCAGTTTTTGGTCTTTCATGAACACTGAAGCTTTCTTT
TRBJ1-6 | 14 | TRBD1 | - | TRBV30 | CAWESGQGNSPLHF | TGTGCCTGGGAGTCCGGACAGGGAAATTCACCCCTCCACTTT
TRBJ2-7 | 12 | - | - | TRBV18 | CASSPQGWKQYF | TGTGCCAGCTCACCCCAGGGTTGGAAGCAGTACTTC
TRBJ2-6 | 12 | - | few | TRBV25-1 | CASRTGANVLTF | TGTGCCAGCAGAACTGGGGCCAACGTCCTGACTTTC
TRBJ2-7 | 14 | - | - | TRBV18 | CASSPGQASYEQYF | TGTGCCAGCTCACCAGGGCAGGCCTCCTACGAGCAGTACTTC
TRBJ1-6 | 14 | - | - | TRBV6-5 | CASSFDRDNSPLHF | TGTGCCAGCAGTTTTGACAGAGATAATTCACCCCTCCACTTT
TRBJ1-5 | 14 | - | - | TRBV7-9 | CASSRKGGNQPQHF | TGTGCCAGCAGCCGCAAGGGTGGCAATCAGCCCCAGCATTTT
TRBJ1-1 | 14 | - | - | TRBV5-1 | CASSLEWGNTEAFF | TGCGCCAGCAGCTTGGAATGGGGGAACACTGAAGCTTTCTTT
TRBJ2-7 | 13 | - | - | TRBV30 | CAWSTGRPYEQYF | TGTGCCTGGAGCACAGGCCGCCCCTACGAGCAGTACTTC
TRBJ1-2 | 14 | TRBD1 | - | TRBV6-6 | CASSPTGLDYGYTF | TGTGCCAGCAGTCCGACAGGGTTGGACTATGGCTACACCTTC
TRBJ2-1 | 17 | - | - | TRBV7-9 | CASSSERSIGPLGEQFF | TGTGCCAGCAGCTCAGAACGTAGTATAGGGCCTCTCGGGGAGCAGTTCTTC
TRBJ1-5 | 15 | - | - | TRBV6-5 | CASSYAGDPNQPQHF | TGTGCCAGCAGTTACGCTGGGGATCCCAATCAGCCCCAGCATTTT
TRBJ1-1 | 13 | TRBD1 | once | TRBV6-6 | CAAKIQGDTEAFF | TGTGCCGCCAAAATACAGGGGGACACTGAAGCTTTCTTT
TRBJ2-7 | 15 | TRBD1 | - | TRBV19 | CASSSGTGTIYEQYF | TGTGCCAGTAGTTCGGGGACAGGGACGATCTACGAGCAGTACTTC
TRBJ1-1 | 14 | TRBD1 | - | TRBV5-1 | CASSLQGAYTEAFF | TGCGCCAGCTCTCTCCAGGGGGCCTACACTGAAGCTTTCTTT
TRBJ1-2 | 11 | - | - | TRBV20-1 | CSAISPGGYTF | TGCAGTGCTATCAGTCCAGGGGGCTACACCTTC
TRBJ1-2 | 14 | TRBD1 | - | TRBV6-6 | CASSTRDSVLGYTF | TGTGCCAGCAGTACTAGGGACAGTGTTCTTGGCTACACCTTC
TRBJ2-2 | 14 | - | - | TRBV15 | CATSREGASGELFF | TGTGCCACCAGCAGAGAGGGGGCGTCCGGGGAGCTGTTTTTT
TRBJ2-7 | 12 | - | - | TRBV11-3 | CASSLSRYEQYF | TGTGCCAGCAGCTTAAGTAGGTACGAGCAGTACTTC
TRBJ1-6 | 14 | - | - | TRBV6-5 | CASSYSQPHSPLHF | TGTGCCAGCAGTTACTCTCAGCCTCATTCACCCCTCCACTTT
TRBJ1-1 | 11 | - | - | TRBV3-1/TRBV3-2 | CATRTNTEAFF | TGTGCCACTCGGACCAACACTGAAGCTTTCTTT
TRBJ2-7 | 14 | - | once | TRBV7-3 | CASSLYGGSYEQYF | TGTGCCAGCAGCTTATACGGCGGCTCCTACGAGCAGTACTTC